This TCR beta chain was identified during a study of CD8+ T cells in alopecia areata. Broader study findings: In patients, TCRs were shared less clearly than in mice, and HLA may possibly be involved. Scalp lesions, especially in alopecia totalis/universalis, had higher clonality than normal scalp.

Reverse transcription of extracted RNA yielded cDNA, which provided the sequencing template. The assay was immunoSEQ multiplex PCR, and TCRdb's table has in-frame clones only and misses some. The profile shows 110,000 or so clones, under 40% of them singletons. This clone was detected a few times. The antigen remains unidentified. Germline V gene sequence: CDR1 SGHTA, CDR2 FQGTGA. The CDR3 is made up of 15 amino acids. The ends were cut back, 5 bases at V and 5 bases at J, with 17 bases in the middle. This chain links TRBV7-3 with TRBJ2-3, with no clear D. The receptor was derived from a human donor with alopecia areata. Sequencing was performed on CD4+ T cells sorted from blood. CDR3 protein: CASSPWAGSGDTQYF. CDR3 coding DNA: TGTGCCAGCAGCCCCTGGGCCGGCTCGGGAGATACGCAGTATTTT. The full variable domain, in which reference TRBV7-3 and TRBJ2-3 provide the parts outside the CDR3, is GAGVSQTPSNKVTEKGKYVELRCDPISGHTALYWYRQSLGQGPEFLIYFQGTGAADDSGLPNDRFFAVRPEGSVSTLKIQRTERGDSAVYLCASSPWAGSGDTQYFGPGTRLTVL.